This TCR beta chain is drawn from a study of blood T cells in healthy people across ages. Study observations and caveats: There was a strong correlation between TCR beta diversity and naive T cell percentage.

V lost 4 bases and J 4 bases, leaving 19 bases between the germline ends. The CDR3 is 16 amino acids. The germline V gene encodes CDR1 MNHNY and CDR2 SVGAGI (reference sequence). Note on this clonotype: The target antigen is unknown.

A sample-barcoded 5' primer and a J-beta primer mix were used in a second PCR of about 7 to 11 cycles. TCRdb processed the 5' RACE reads anew with MiXCR; each CDR3 protein has one entry. The profile shows 1 million to 1.2 million distinct CDR3 sequences, about two fifths of them singletons. The TCR comes from a man aged 18-30 years in good health. The sequenced sample consisted of blood. This chain connects TRBV6-6 to TRBJ1-2; D possibly corresponds to TRBD1 (5 bases). DNA for the CDR3: TGTGCCAGCAGTTCGGGCAGGGCGAGAATCGGCTATGGCTACACCTTC. It encodes CASSSGRARIGYGYTF.